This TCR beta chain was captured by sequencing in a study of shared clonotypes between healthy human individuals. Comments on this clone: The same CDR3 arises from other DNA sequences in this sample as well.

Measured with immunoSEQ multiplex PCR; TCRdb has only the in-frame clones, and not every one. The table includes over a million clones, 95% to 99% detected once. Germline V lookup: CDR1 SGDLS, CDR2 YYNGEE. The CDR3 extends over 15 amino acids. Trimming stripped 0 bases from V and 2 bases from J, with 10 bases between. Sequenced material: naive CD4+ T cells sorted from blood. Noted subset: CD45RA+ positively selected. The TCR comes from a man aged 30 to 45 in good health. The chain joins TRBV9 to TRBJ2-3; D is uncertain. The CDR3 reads CASSVVGWVTDTQYF. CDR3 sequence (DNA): TGTGCCAGCAGCGTAGTCGGCTGGGTCACAGATACGCAGTATTTT.